The 20 T cell receptor beta chains below come from one sample, sequenced in a study of OX40 agonist ivuxolimab in advanced cancers. Profiled with immunoSEQ multiplex PCR; TCRdb holds only in-frame clones, not every one. The sample consists of 30,000 to 45,000 clones, 88% of them appearing once. Sequenced here: CD4+ or CD8+ T cells sorted from blood, sampled in a trial of the OX40 agonist ivuxolimab. The receptors originated from an adult with an advanced solid tumor such as melanoma, head and neck, liver or kidney cancer.

V and J are TRBV6-5 and TRBJ2-2; no clear D. CDR3 size: 14 residues. The V end was cut by 2 bases, the J end by 6 bases, with 10 bases between. CDR1 and CDR2 from the germline V gene are MNHEY and SVGAGI. The CDR3 region is CASSYLLTPGELFF. CDR3 bases: TGTGCCAGCAGTTACCTTCTGACCCCCGGGGAGCTGTTTTTT.

The V gene is TRBV28, the J gene TRBJ2-7; TRBD1 aligns across 8 bases. The V segment lost 6 bases and the J segment 1 base; nucleotides outside the gene matches: 5. The germline CDR1 and CDR2 sequences are MDHEN and SYDVKM. CDR3 length equals 14 residues. The CDR3 DNA is TGTGCCAGCAGGAACAGGGGGAGTTCCTACGAGCAGTACTTC. It codes for CASRNRGSSYEQYF.

The chain recombines TRBV11-3 with TRBJ2-3; D is uncertain. The V and J ends lost 5 bases and 3 bases respectively, with 3 bases between them. CDR1 is SGHNT, CDR2 YENEEA, per germline. This CDR3 has 11 amino acids. The CDR3 is CASSHTDTQYF. The CDR3, as DNA: TGTGCCAGCAGCCATACAGATACGCAGTATTTT.

This chain links TRBV30 with TRBJ2-7; D is tentatively TRBD1 or TRBD2 (5 bases each). V was clipped by 2 bases and J by 3 bases, with 14 bases between them. CDR1 GTSNPN and CDR2 SVGIG come from the germline V gene (reference sequence). The CDR3 consists of 14 residues. The CDR3 coding sequence is TGTGCCTGGAGTTTACCGGGACCCCGCTACGAGCAGTACTTC. It yields the protein CAWSLPGPRYEQYF.

This clone was seen more than once but under ten times. The chain joins TRBV6-1 to TRBJ2-1; D call uncertain. CDR3 length: 15 residues. V dropped 4 bases and J dropped 3 bases, with 13 bases sitting between them. The germline V gene encodes CDR1 MNHNS and CDR2 SASEGT. CDR3 bases: TGTGCCAGCAGTGTATTAGCAAAGGGCTACAATGAGCAGTTCTTC. This translates into CASSVLAKGYNEQFF.

The gene calls are TRBV5-4 and TRBJ1-2, with 7 bases identical to TRBD1. Germline trimming cut 9 bases from V and 4 bases from J; bases unmatched to any gene: 12. Germline values: CDR1 SGHNT, CDR2 YYREEE (reference sequence). There are 14 residues in the CDR3. CDR3 DNA: TGTGCCACCAGACCAGGGGGGCTGAGCTATGGCTACACCTTC. It yields the protein CATRPGGLSYGYTF.

The V gene is TRBV5-1, the J gene TRBJ2-2, with 7 positions matching TRBD1. Germline trimming cut 7 bases from V and 2 bases from J; bases unmatched to any gene: 5. CDR1 is SGHRS, CDR2 YFSETQ, per germline. This CDR3 has 14 amino acids. In nucleotides, the CDR3 is TGCGCCAGCCAAGGGACAGTCAACACCGGGGAGCTGTTTTTT. Translating gives CASQGTVNTGELFF.

The count of this clone is one. The chain combines TRBV27 with TRBJ2-3, with D tentatively TRBD1 (6 bases). Trimming shortened V by 10 bases and J by 0 bases, and 14 bases separated the two germline ends. Looked up from germline, CDR1 is MNHEY and CDR2 is SMNVEV (reference sequence). The CDR3 has 14 residues. In DNA form, the CDR3 reads TGTGCCACCAAAAAGACAGGAAGCACAGATACGCAGTATTTT. Protein sequence: CATKKTGSTDTQYF.

The chain is built from TRBV10-3 and TRBJ2-2; 9 nucleotides align to TRBD2. This CDR3 is 18 amino acids long. J lost 4 bases, V lost 1 base, and 10 bases had no gene match. CDR1 ENHRY and CDR2 SYGVKD come from the germline V gene. CDR3 amino acids: CAISEFGWASGITGELFF. The DNA of the CDR3 is TGTGCCATCAGTGAGTTCGGATGGGCTAGCGGGATCACCGGGGAGCTGTTTTTT.

This clone was counted a single time. The chain is built from TRBV6-6 and TRBJ2-2; D is uncertain. The CDR3 is 12 amino acids. V gave up 3 bases and J gave up 2 bases, with 1 base separating them. The germline V gene has CDR1 MNHNY and CDR2 SVGAGI (reference sequence). The CDR3 region is CASSYNTGELFF. The CDR3 region has the DNA TGTGCCAGCAGTTATAACACCGGGGAGCTGTTTTTT.

The chain recombines TRBV2 with TRBJ1-1, with D perhaps TRBD1 (6 bases). Germline V gene sequence: CDR1 SNHLY, CDR2 FYNNEI. Trimming took 6 bases from V and 2 from J, leaving 13 bases between them. This CDR3 is 14 amino acids long. As DNA, the CDR3 is TGTGCCAGCAGCAACCAGGGGCGCAACACTGAAGCTTTCTTT. The encoded protein is CASSNQGRNTEAFF.

The rearrangement links TRBV4-1 to TRBJ2-3; 7 bases match TRBD2. The V gene's germline CDR1 is MGHRA and CDR2 YSYEKL. V lost 0 bases, J lost 4 bases, and 13 bases stayed unmatched. The CDR3 extends over 18 amino acids. The CDR3 region is CASSQEPGGRARADTQYF. The CDR3 region has the DNA TGCGCCAGCAGCCAAGAACCCGGGGGGAGGGCCAGGGCAGATACGCAGTATTTT.

The genes are TRBV7-8 and TRBJ1-5; 9 positions match TRBD1. Looked up from germline, CDR1 is SGHVS and CDR2 is FQNEAQ. The CDR3 contains 16 residues. The V segment lost 0 bases and the J segment 7 bases; nucleotides outside the gene matches: 7. CDR3 in amino acids: CASSLAGQGVWQPQHF. The CDR3 nucleotides are TGTGCCAGCAGCTTAGCGGGACAGGGTGTTTGGCAGCCCCAGCATTTT.

The chain is built from TRBV28 and TRBJ2-5; a possible D gene is TRBD1 (6 bases). The DNA end favors TRBJ2-7, so the J call may be wrong. Germline CDR1 is MDHEN and CDR2 is SYDVKM. The CDR3 sequence is 12 residues long. DNA for the CDR3: TGTGCCAGCAAGGGGGACCCCTACGAGCAGTACTTC. Residues: CASKGDPYEQYF.

The chain employs TRBV11-2 and TRBJ2-2; D is ambiguous. Germline lookup yields CDR1 SGHAT and CDR2 FQNNGV. V gave up 5 bases and J gave up 6 bases, with 13 bases separating them. The CDR3 has 14 amino acids. The DNA for the CDR3 is TGTGCCAGCAGCCCGCGGTTGGTCCCCGGGGAGCTGTTTTTT. It is translated as CASSPRLVPGELFF.

This chain joins TRBV25-1 and TRBJ2-7; D gene unclear. This CDR3 has 15 amino acids. Trimming removed 3 bases from V and 3 bases from J, with 15 bases in between. The germline V gene encodes CDR1 MGHDK and CDR2 SYGVNS. CDR3: CASSDPHDSGYEQYF. The CDR3 DNA reads TGTGCCAGCAGTGACCCTCACGATTCGGGCTACGAGCAGTACTTC.

In DNA form, the CDR3 reads TGTGCCAGCAGCTTCACAGGGGTCCATCAGCCCCAGCATTTT. It is translated as CASSFTGVHQPQHF. The chain is built from TRBV2 and TRBJ1-5; 7 positions match TRBD1. Trimming removed 6 bases from V and 5 bases from J; junction bases left unmatched: 7. Per germline, CDR1 SNHLY and CDR2 FYNNEI. The CDR3 consists of 14 residues.

V and J are TRBV11-3 and TRBJ2-4; the D gene could be TRBD1 or TRBD2 (5 bases each). Germline V gives CDR1 SGHNT, CDR2 YENEEA. Trimming removed 1 base at V and 14 bases at J, with 12 bases between. The CDR3 loop spans 12 amino acids. Here the CDR3 reads CASSLAGQAEYF. The CDR3 DNA follows: TGTGCCAGCAGCTTAGCGGGGCAAGCCGAGTACTTC.

The chain has TRBV7-2 and TRBJ2-5; no clear D gene. Trimming stripped 4 bases from V and 7 bases from J, with 16 bases between. Germline values: CDR1 SGHTA, CDR2 FQGNSA. This CDR3 is built from 14 residues. In DNA form, the CDR3 reads TGTGCCAGCAGCTCGCGGACCCACCACAGGACCCAGTACTTC. Its protein is CASSSRTHHRTQYF.

The chain uses TRBV19 and TRBJ2-3; weak D call: TRBD1 (6 bases). The germline gives CDR1 LNHDA, CDR2 SQIVND (reference sequence). Trimming cost V 3 bases and J 2 bases, with 15 bases left between them. The CDR3 consists of 16 residues. The CDR3 protein is CASSMGQYLLTDTQYF. The CDR3 DNA reads as TGTGCCAGTAGTATGGGACAATACCTTCTCACAGATACGCAGTATTTT.